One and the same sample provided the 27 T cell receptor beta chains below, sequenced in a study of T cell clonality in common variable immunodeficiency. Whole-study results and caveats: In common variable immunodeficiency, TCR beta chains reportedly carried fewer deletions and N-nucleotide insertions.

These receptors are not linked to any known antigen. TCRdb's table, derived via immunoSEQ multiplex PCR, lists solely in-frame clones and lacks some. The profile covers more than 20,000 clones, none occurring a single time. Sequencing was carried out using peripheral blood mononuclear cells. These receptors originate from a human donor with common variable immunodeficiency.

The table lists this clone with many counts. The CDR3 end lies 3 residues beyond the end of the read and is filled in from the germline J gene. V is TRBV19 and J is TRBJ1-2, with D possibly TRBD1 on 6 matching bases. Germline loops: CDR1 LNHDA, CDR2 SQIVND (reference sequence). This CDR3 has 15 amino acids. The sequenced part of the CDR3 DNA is TGTGCCAGTAGTATTCTCGGTTTTTTGGACAGAGGC. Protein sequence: CASSILGFLDRG. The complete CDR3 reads CASSILGFLDRGYTF.

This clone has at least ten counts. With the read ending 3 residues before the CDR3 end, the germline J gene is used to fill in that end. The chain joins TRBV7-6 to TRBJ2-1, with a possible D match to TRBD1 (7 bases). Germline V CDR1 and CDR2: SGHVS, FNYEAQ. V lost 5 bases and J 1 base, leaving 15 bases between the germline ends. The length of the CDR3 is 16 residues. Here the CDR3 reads CASSPLQGGSYNEQFF. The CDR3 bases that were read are TGTGCCAGCAGCCCACTCCAGGGGGGTTCCTACAATGAG.

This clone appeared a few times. The sequenced part of the CDR3 DNA is TGCAGTGCTAGAGAAACAGACAACTATGGC. This sequence encodes CSARETDNYG. The CDR3 in full is CSARETDNYGYTF. V is TRBV20-1 and J is TRBJ1-2; D uncertain. The missing CDR3 end, 3 residues past where the read stops, is filled in from the germline J gene. The length of the CDR3 is 13 residues. In germline, CDR1 is DFQATT, CDR2 SNEGSKA (reference sequence). Trimming shortened V by 0 bases and J by 2 bases, and 7 bases separated the two germline ends.

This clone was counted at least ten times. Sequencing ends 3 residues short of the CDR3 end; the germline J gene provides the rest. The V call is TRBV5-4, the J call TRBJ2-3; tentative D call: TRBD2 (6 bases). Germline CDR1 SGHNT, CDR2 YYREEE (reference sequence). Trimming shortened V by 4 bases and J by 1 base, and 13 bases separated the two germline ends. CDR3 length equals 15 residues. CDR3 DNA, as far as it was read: TGTGCCAGCAGCCGACGGGACTTCCGCACAGATACG. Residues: CASSRRDFRTDT. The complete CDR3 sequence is CASSRRDFRTDTQYF.

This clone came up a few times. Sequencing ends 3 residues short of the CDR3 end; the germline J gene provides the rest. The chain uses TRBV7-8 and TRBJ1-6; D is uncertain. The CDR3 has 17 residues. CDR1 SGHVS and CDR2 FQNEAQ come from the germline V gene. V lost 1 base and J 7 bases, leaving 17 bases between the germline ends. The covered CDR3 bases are TGTGCCAGCAGCTTAGTCGGGTCAGCCATTAGAAATTCACCC. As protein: CASSLVGSAIRNSP. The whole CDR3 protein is CASSLVGSAIRNSPLHF.

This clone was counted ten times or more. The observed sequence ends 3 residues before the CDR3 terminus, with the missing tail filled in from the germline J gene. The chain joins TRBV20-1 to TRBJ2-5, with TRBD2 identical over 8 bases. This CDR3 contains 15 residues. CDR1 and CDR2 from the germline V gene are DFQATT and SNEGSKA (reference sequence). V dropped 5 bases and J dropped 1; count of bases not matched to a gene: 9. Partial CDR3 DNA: TGCAGTGCTGAATTACTAGCGGCTCCCCAAGAGACC. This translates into CSAELLAAPQET. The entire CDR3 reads CSAELLAAPQETQYF.

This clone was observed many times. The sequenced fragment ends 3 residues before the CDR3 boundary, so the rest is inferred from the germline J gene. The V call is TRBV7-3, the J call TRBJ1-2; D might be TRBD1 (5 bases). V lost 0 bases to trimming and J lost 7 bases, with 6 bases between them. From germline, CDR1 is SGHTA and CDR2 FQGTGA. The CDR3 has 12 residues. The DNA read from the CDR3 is TGTGCCAGCAGCTTAACAGGGGTTGGC. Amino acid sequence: CASSLTGVG. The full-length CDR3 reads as CASSLTGVGYTF.

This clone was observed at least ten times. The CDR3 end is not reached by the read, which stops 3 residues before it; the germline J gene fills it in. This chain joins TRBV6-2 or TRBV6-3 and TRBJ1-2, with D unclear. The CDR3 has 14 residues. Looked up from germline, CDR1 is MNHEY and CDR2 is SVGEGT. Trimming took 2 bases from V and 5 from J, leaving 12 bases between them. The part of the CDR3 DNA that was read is TGTGCCAGCAGTTACGGGCTGGACTTTTATGGC. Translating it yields CASSYGLDFYG. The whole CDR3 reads CASSYGLDFYGYTF.

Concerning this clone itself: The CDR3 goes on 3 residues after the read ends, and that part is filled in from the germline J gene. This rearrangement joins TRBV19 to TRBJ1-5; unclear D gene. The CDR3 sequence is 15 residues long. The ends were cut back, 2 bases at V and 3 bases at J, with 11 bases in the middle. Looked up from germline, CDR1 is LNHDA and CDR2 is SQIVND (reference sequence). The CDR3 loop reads CASSIPHGLNQPQHF. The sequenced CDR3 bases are TGTGCCAGTAGTATACCCCACGGACTCAATCAGCCC. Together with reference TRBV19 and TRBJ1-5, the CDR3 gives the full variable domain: DGGITQSPKYLFRKEGQNVTLSCEQNLNHDAMYWYRQDPGQGLRLIYYSQIVNDFQKGDIAEGYSVSREKKESFPLTVTSAQKNPTAFYLCASSIPHGLNQPQHFGDGTRLSIL.

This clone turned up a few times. The CDR3 bases that were read are TGTGCCAGCAGCTTGGCTCTAGCGGGATACAATGAG. This encodes CASSLALAGYNE. The whole CDR3 sequence is CASSLALAGYNEQFF. This chain joins TRBV5-6 and TRBJ2-1, with 9 bases lining up with TRBD2. The read terminates 3 residues before the CDR3 end, so the remaining end is supplied by the germline J gene. This CDR3 is built from 15 residues. Germline CDR1 and CDR2: SGHDT and YYEEEE. With V trimmed by 0 bases and J by 4 bases, 2 bases remained unmatched.

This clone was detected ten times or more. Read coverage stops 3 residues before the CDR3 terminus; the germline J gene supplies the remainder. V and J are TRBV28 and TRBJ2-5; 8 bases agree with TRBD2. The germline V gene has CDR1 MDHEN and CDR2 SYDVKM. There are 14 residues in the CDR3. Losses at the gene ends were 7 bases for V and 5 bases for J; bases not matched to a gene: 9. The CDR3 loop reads CASKAGGNMETQYF. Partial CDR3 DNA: TGTGCCAGCAAGGCGGGGGGCAATATGGAGACC.

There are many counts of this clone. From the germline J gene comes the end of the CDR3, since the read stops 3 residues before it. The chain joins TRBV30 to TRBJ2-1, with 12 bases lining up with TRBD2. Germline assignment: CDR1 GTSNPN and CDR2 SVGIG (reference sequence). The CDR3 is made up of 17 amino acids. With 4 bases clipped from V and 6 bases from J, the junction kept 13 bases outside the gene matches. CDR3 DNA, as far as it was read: TGTGCCTGGACCCTAGGTTCTAGCGGGAGGGCGGGCAATGAG. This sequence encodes CAWTLGSSGRAGNE. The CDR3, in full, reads CAWTLGSSGRAGNEQFF.

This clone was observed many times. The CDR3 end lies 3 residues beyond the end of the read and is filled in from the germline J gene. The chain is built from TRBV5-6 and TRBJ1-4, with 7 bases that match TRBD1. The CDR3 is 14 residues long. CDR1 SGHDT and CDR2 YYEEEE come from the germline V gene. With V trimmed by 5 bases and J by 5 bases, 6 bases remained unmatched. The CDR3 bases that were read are TGTGCCAGCAGGAGGGGGCTCGGAAATGAAAAA. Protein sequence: CASRRGLGNEK. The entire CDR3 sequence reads CASRRGLGNEKLFF. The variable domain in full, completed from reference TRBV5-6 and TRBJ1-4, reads DAGVTQSPTHLIKTRGQQVTLRCSPKSGHDTVSWYQQALGQGPQFIFQYYEEEERQRGNFPDRFSGHQFPNYSSELNVNALLLGDSALYLCASRRGLGNEKLFFGSGTQLSVL.

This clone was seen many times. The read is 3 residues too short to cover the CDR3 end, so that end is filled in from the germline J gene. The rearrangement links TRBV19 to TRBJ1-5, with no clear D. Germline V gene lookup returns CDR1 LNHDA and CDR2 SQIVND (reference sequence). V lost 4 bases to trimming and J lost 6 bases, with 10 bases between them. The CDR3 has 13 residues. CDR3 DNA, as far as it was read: TGTGCCAGTAGTACTAATACGGGTCAGCCC. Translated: CASSTNTGQP. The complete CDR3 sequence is CASSTNTGQPQHF.

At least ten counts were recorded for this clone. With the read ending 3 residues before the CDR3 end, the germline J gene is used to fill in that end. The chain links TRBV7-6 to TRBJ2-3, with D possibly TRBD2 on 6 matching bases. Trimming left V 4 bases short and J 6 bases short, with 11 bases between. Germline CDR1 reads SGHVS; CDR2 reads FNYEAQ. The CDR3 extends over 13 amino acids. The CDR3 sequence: CASSYAGGDTQYF. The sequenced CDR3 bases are TGTGCCAGCAGCTACGCTGGGGGGGATACG.

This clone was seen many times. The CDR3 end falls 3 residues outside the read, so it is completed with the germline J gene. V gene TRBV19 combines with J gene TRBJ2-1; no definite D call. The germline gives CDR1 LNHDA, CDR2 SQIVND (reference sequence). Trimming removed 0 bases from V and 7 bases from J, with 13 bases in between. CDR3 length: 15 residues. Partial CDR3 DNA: TGTGCCAGTAGTATAGATAAAAAGGGTCGGAATGAG. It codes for CASSIDKKGRNE. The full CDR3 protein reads CASSIDKKGRNEQFF.

The CDR3 spells CSLYQGYNEQFF. The covered CDR3 bases are TGCAGCCTATATCAGGGATACAATGAG. This chain links TRBV29-1 with TRBJ2-1; D is possibly TRBD1 (5 bases). With the read ending 3 residues before the CDR3 end, the germline J gene is used to fill in that end. The length of the CDR3 is 12 residues. Trimming took off 8 bases at V and 4 bases at J, with 12 bases between the two ends. Germline CDR1 reads SQVTM; CDR2 reads ANQGSEA.

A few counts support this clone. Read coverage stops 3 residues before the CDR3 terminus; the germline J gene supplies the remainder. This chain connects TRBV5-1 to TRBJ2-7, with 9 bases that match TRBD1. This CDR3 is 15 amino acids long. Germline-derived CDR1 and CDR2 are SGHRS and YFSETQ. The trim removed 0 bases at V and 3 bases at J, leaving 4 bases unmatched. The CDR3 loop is CASSLVYRGLYEQYF. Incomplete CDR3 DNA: TGCGCCAGCAGCTTGGTGTACAGGGGGCTCTACGAG.

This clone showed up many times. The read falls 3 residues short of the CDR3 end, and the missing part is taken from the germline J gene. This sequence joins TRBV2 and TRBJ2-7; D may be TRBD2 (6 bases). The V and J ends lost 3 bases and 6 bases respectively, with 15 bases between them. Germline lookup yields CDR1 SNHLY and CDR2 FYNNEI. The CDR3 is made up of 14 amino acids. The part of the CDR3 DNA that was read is TGTGCCAGCAGTGATATAGCGGTCTCGGGCGAG. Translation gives CASSDIAVSGE. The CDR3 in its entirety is CASSDIAVSGEQYF.

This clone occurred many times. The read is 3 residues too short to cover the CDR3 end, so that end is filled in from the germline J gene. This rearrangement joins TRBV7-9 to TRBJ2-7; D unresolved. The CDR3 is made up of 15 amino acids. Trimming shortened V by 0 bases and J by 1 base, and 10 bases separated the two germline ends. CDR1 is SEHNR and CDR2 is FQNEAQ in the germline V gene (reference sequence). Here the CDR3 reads CASSLALAESYEQYF. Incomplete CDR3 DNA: TGTGCCAGCAGCTTAGCGCTGGCCGAATCCTACGAG.

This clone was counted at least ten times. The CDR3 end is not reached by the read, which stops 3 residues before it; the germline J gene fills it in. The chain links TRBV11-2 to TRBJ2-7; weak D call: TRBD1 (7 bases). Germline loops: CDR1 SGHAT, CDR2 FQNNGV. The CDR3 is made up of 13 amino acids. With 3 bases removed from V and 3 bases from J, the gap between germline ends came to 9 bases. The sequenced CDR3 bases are TGTGCCAGCAGCTTGCAGGGGGGCTACGAG. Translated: CASSLQGGYE. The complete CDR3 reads CASSLQGGYEQYF.

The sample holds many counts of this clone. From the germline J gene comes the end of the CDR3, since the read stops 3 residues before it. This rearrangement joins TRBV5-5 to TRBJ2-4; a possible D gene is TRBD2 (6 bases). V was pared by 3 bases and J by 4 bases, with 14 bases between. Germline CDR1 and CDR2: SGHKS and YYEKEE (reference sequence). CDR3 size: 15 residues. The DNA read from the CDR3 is TGTGCCAGCAGCTCCCCCTGGGCGGGGAAAAACATT. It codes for CASSSPWAGKNI. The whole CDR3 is CASSSPWAGKNIQYF.

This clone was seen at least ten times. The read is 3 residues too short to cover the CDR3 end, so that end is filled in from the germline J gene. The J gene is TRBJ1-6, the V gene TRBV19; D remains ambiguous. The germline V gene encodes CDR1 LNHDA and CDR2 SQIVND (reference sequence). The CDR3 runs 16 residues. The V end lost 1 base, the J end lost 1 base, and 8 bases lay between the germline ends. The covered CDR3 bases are TGTGCCAGTAGTATAGTGCGGGCGTCCTATAATTCACCC. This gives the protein CASSIVRASYNSP. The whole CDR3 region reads CASSIVRASYNSPLHF.

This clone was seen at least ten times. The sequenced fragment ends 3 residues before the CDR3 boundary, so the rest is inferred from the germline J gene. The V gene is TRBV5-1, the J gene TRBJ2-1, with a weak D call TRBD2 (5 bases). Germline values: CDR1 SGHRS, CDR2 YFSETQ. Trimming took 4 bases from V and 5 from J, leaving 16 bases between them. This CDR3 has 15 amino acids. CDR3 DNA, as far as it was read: TGCGCCAGCAGCGTAGAGAGGGTAAGGGACAATGAG. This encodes CASSVERVRDNE. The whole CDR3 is CASSVERVRDNEQFF.

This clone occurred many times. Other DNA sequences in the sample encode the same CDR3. The chain's CDR3 is CASSGDRSNSPLHF. CDR3 DNA (partial): TGTGCCAGCAGCGGTGACAGGTCTAATTCACCC. The chain joins TRBV7-2 to TRBJ1-6; the D gene is possibly TRBD1 (6 bases). The sequence runs out 3 residues before the end of the CDR3; the remainder is reconstructed from the germline J gene. Germline values: CDR1 SGHTA, CDR2 FQGNSA. The CDR3 extends over 14 amino acids. Trimming pared 5 bases from V and 6 bases from J, leaving 11 bases between.

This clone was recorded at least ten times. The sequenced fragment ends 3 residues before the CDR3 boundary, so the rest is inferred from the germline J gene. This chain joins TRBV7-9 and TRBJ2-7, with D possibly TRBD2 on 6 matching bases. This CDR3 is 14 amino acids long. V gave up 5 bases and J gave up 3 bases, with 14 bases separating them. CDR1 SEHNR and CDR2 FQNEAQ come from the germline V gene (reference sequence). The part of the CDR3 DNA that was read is TGTGCCAGCAGCCCCAGGAGGGGCAACTACGAG. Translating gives CASSPRRGNYE. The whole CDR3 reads CASSPRRGNYEQYF.

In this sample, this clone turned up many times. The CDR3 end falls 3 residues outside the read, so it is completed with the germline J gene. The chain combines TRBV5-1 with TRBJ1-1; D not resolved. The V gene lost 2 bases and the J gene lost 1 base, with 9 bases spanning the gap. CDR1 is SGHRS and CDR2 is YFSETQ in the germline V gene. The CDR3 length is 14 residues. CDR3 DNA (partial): TGCGCCAGCAGCTTAATATCCGGGAACACTGAA. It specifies CASSLISGNTE. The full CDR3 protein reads CASSLISGNTEAFF.